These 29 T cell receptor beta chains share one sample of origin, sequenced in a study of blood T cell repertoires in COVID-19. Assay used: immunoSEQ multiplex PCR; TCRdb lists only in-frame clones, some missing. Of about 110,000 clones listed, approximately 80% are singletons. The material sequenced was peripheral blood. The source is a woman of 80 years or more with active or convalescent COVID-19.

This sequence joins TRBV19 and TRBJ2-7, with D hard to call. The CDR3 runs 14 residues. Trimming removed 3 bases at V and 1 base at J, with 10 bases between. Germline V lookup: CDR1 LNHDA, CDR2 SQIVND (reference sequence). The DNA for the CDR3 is TGTGCCAGTAGTATCGGCACAGAGTCCTACGAGCAGTACTTC. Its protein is CASSIGTESYEQYF.

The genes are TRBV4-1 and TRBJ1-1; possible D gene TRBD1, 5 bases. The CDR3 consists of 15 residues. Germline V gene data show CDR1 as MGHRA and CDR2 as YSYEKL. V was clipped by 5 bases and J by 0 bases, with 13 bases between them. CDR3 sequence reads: CASSGWGHMNTEAFF. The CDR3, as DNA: TGCGCCAGCAGCGGTTGGGGCCACATGAACACTGAAGCTTTCTTT.

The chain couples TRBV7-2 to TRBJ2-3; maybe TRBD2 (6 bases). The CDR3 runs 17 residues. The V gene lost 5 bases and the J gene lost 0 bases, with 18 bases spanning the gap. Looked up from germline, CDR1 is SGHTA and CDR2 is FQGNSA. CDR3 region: CASSPKLATPSTDTQYF. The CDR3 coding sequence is TGTGCCAGCAGCCCAAAGCTAGCGACCCCAAGCACAGATACGCAGTATTTT.

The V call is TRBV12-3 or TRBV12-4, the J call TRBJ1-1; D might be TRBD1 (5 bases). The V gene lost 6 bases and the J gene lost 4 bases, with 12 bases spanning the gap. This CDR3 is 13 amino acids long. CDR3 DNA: TGTGCCAGCAGGTACAGGTGGGGCACTGAAGCTTTCTTT. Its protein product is CASRYRWGTEAFF.

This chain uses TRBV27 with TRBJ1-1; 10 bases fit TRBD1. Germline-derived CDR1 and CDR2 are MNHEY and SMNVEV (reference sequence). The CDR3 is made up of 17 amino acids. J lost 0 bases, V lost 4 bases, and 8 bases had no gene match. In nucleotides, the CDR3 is TGTGCCAGCAGTTCATGGACAGGGGGATCTTTGAACACTGAAGCTTTCTTT. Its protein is CASSSWTGGSLNTEAFF.

Written as DNA, the CDR3 is TGTGCCAGCAGCGCCCCGGGACAGACCTACGAGCAGTACTTC. It specifies CASSAPGQTYEQYF. The chain recombines TRBV6-5 with TRBJ2-7; 7 nucleotides match TRBD1. This CDR3 is 14 amino acids long. Germline assignment: CDR1 MNHEY and CDR2 SVGAGI. Trimming removed 6 bases from V and 2 bases from J; junction bases left unmatched: 7.

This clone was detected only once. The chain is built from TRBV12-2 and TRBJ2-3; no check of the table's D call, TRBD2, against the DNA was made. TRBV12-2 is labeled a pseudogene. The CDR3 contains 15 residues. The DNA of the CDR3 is TGTGCAAGTCGCCTACGACTAGCGGGCACAGATACGCAGTATTTT. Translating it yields CASRLRLAGTDTQYF.

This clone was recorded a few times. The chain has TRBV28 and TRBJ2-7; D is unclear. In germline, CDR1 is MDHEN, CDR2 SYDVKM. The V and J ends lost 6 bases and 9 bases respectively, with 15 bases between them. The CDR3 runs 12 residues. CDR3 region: CASRGTALGQYF. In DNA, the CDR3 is TGTGCCAGCAGGGGCACGGCTTTGGGGCAGTACTTC.

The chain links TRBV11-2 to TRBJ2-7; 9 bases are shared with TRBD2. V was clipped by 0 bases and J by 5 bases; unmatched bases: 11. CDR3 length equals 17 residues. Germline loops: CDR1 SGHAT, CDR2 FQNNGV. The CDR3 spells CASSLESSGSAPHEQYF. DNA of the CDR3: TGTGCCAGCAGCTTAGAAAGTAGCGGGAGCGCTCCTCACGAGCAGTACTTC.

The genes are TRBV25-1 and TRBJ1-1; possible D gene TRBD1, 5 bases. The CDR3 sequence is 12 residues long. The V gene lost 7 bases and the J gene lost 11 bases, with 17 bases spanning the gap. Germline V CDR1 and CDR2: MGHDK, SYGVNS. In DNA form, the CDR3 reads TGTGCCAGCACCGGGGGGTGGGGAGCGGCTTTCTTT. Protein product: CASTGGWGAAFF.

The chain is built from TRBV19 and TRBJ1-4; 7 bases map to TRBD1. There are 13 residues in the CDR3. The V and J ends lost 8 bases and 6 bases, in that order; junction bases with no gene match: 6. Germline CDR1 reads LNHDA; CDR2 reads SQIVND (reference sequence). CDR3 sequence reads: CASRTGQDEKLFF. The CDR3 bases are TGTGCCAGTCGCACAGGACAGGATGAAAAACTGTTTTTT. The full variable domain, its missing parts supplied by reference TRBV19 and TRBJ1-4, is DGGITQSPKYLFRKEGQNVTLSCEQNLNHDAMYWYRQDPGQGLRLIYYSQIVNDFQKGDIAEGYSVSREKKESFPLTVTSAQKNPTAFYLCASRTGQDEKLFFGSGTQLSVL.

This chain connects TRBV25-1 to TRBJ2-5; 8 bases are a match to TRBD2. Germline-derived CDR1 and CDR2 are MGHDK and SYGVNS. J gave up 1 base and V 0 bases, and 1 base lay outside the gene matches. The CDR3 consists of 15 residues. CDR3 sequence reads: CASSEYGRGQETQYF. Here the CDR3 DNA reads TGTGCCAGCAGTGAATACGGGAGGGGCCAAGAGACCCAGTACTTC. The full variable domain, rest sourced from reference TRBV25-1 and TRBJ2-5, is EADIYQTPRYLVIGTGKKITLECSQTMGHDKMYWYQQDPGMELHLIHYSYGVNSTEKGDLSSESTVSRIRTEHFPLTLESARPSHTSQYLCASSEYGRGQETQYFGPGTRLLVL.

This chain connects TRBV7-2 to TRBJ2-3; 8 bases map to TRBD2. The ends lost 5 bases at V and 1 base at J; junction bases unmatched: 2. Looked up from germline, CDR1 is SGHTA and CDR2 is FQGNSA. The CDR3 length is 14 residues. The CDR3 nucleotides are TGTGCCAGCAGCCTTAGCGGGGGCACAGATACGCAGTATTTT. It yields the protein CASSLSGGTDTQYF.

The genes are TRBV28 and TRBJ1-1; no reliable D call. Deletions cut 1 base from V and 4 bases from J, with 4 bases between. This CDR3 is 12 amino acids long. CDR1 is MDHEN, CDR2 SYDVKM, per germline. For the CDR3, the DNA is TGTGCCAGCAGTTTATCGGTCACTGAAGCTTTCTTT. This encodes CASSLSVTEAFF.

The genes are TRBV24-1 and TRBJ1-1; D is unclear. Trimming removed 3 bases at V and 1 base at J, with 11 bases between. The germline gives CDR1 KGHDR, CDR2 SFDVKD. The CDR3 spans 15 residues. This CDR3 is CATSDSRGGNTEAFF. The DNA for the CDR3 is TGTGCCACCAGTGATAGTCGGGGTGGGAACACTGAAGCTTTCTTT.

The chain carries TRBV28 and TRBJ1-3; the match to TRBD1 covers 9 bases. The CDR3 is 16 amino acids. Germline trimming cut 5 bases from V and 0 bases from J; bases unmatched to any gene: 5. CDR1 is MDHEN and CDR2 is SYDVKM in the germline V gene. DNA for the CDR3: TGTGCCAGCAGTACGGGACAGGGCTCCTCTGGAAACACCATATATTTT. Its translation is CASSTGQGSSGNTIYF.

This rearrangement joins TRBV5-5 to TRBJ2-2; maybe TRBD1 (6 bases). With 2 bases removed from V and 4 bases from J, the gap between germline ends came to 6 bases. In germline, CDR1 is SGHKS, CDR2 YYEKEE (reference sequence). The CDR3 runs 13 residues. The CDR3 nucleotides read TGTGCCAGCAGCTTAGGGGGCACCGGGGAGCTGTTTTTT. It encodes CASSLGGTGELFF.

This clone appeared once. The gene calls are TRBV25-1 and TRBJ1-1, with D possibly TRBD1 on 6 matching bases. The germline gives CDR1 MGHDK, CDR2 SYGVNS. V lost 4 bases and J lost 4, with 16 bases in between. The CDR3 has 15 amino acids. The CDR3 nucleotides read TGTGCCAGCAGTGGCCCTAGGGGGTTGGGCACTGAAGCTTTCTTT. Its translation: CASSGPRGLGTEAFF.

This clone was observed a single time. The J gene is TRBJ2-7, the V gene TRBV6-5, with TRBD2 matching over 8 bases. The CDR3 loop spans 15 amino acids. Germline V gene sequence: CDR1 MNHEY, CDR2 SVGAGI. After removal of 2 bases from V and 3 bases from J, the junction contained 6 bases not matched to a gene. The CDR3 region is CASSYGAGANYEQYF. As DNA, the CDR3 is TGTGCCAGCAGTTACGGAGCGGGAGCCAACTACGAGCAGTACTTC.

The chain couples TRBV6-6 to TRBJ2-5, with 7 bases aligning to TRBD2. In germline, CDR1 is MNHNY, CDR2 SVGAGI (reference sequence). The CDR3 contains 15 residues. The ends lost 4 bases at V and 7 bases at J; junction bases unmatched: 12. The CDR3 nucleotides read TGTGCCAGCAGTTCAGCAGCTAGCGGTGTAGGGACCCAGTACTTC. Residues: CASSSAASGVGTQYF.

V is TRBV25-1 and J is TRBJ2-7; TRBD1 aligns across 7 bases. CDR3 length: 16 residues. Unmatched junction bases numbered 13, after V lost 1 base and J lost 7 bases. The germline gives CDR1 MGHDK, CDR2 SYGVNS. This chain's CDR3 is CASSEFRGQPDEEQYF. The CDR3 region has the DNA TGTGCCAGCAGTGAATTCAGGGGACAGCCGGATGAGGAGCAGTACTTC.

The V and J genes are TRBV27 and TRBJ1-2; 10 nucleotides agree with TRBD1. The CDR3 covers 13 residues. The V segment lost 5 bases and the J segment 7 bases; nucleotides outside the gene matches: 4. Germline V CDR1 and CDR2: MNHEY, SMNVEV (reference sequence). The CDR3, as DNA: TGTGCCAGCAGTGACAGGGGGCAGATTGGCTACACCTTC. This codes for CASSDRGQIGYTF.

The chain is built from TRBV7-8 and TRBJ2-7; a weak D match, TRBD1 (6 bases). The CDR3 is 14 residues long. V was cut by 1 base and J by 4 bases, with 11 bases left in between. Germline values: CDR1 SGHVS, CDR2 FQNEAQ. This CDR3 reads CASSLVARGYEQYF. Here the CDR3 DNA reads TGTGCCAGCAGCTTAGTTGCTAGGGGGTACGAGCAGTACTTC.

The CDR3 here is CASRAGTVYSNQPQHF. CDR3 bases: TGTGCCAGCAGGGCCGGGACAGTCTATAGCAATCAGCCCCAGCATTTT. The chain links TRBV28 to TRBJ1-5; 7 bases are shared with TRBD1. The CDR3 contains 16 residues. The germline CDR1 and CDR2 sequences are MDHEN and SYDVKM. The V and J ends lost 6 bases and 0 bases, in that order; junction bases with no gene match: 8. Based on the CDR3 plus reference TRBV28 and TRBJ1-5, the full variable domain is DVKVTQSSRYLVKRTGEKVFLECVQDMDHENMFWYRQDPGLGLRLIYFSYDVKMKEKGDIPEGYSVSREKKERFSLILESASTNQTSMYLCASRAGTVYSNQPQHFGDGTRLSIL.

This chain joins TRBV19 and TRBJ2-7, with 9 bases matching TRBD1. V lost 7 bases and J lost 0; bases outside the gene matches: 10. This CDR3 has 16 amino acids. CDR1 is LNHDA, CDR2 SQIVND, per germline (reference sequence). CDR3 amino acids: CASKAGQGKYSYEQYF. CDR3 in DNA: TGTGCCAGTAAGGCGGGACAGGGCAAATACTCCTACGAGCAGTACTTC.

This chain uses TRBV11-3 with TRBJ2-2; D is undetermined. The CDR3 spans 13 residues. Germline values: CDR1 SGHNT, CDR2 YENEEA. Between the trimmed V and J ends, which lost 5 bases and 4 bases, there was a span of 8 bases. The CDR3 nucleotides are TGTGCCAGCAGCACGACAAGCACCGGGGAGCTGTTTTTT. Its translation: CASSTTSTGELFF.

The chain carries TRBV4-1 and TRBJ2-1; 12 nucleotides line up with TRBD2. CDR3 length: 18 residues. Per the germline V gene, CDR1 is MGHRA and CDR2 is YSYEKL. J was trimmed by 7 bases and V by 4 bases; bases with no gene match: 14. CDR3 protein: CASSPREVTSGRSNEQFF. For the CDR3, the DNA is TGCGCCAGCAGCCCACGGGAAGTGACTAGCGGGAGAAGTAATGAGCAGTTCTTC.

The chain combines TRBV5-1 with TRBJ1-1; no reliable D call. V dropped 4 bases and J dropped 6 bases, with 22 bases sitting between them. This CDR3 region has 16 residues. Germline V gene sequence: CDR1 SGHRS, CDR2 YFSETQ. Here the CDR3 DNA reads TGCGCCAGCAGCCGGGAACTTCAAATCGGAAACGCTGAAGCTTTCTTT. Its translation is CASSRELQIGNAEAFF.

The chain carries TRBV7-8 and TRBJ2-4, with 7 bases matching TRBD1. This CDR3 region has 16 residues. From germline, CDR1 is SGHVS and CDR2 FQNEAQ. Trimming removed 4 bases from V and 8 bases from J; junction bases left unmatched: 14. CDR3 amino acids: CASSSPRQGGSDIQYF. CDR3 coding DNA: TGTGCCAGCAGCTCCCCGAGACAGGGTGGTTCAGACATTCAGTACTTC.